Sequencing of this T cell receptor beta chain was carried out in a study of CD8+CD57+ T cells in acquired aplastic anemia. As for the study in general: Sorted CD4+ and CD8+ cells gave an average of about 3 ug of DNA.

A remark on this clonotype: No antigen is known for it.

Only patients with CD8+CD57+ cell expansion on flow cytometry were chosen for sequencing. At blood sampling, none of the patients had yet received therapy. General study findings and limits: Patient and control CD8+ Simpson's diversity was not significantly different. Overlap between patients and controls comprised about 28 CD8+ CDR3 sequences.

Using genomic DNA as the template, TCR beta VDJ and CDR3 profiling was carried out. TCRdb redid the calling of the reads with MiXCR, one entry per CDR3 protein. The sample yields approximately 470,000 distinct CDR3 sequences, about a third seen once. CDR1 LNHNV and CDR2 YYDKDF come from the germline V gene (reference sequence). The CDR3 consists of 15 residues. V gave up 4 bases and J gave up 0 bases, with 7 bases separating them. J is TRBJ1-6 and V is TRBV15; D is uncertain. The sequence came from a human donor with aplastic anemia. The sequencing input was sorted CD4+, CD8+, or CD8+CD57+ T cells (not recorded which) from PBMCs. The DNA for the CDR3 is TGTGCCACCAGCAAAGGAAGCTCCTATAATTCACCCCTCCACTTT. Protein product: CATSKGSSYNSPLHF.